This TCR beta chain was found in a study of blood T cell repertoires in COVID-19. Overall study: Collection of acute and convalescent COVID-19 samples took place in the United States, Italy and Spain. The analysed material was cDNA or gDNA that came from T cells, B-cell-depleted T cells, or PBMCs.

Study processing details: It was from reference gene primer amplification that nucleated cell counts were estimated. Assay used: immunoSEQ multiplex PCR; TCRdb lists only in-frame clones, some missing. V, J and clone size were drawn from that table, and D and trimming were deduced from the DNA. The table lists about 400,000 clones, approximately 91% of them singletons. Participants had their cohort set by participant-reported clinical history. A single count supports this clone. Sample: PBMCs or T cells enriched from blood (not recorded which). This receptor was obtained from a woman in her thirties or forties with acute COVID-19.

The DNA for the CDR3 is TGTGCCAGCTCACAAGACTCCGGCAACACCATATATTTT. It codes for CASSQDSGNTIYF. The chain employs TRBV18 and TRBJ1-3; no firm D call. This CDR3 has 13 residues. Trimming took 4 bases from V and 7 from J, leaving 11 bases between them. Germline V gene sequence: CDR1 KGHSH, CDR2 LQKENI.